This passage covers 19 T cell receptor beta chains from one sample sequenced in a study of blood T cell repertoires in COVID-19. TCRdb's table, derived via immunoSEQ multiplex PCR, lists solely in-frame clones and lacks some. The data hold roughly 350,000 clones, with around 87% observed a single time. Sequences were obtained from peripheral blood. The origin of the receptors is a woman in her twenties or thirties with COVID-19, enrolled during active disease.

V and J are TRBV28 and TRBJ2-1; 10 nucleotides line up with TRBD2. This CDR3 has 16 amino acids. V shed 9 bases and J 0 bases; nucleotides not matched to a gene: 8. CDR1 is MDHEN and CDR2 is SYDVKM in the germline V gene. Written as DNA, the CDR3 is TGTGCCAGTAATAGCGGGAGGCAGAGCTCCTACAATGAGCAGTTCTTC. It specifies CASNSGRQSSYNEQFF.

The chain joins TRBV24-1 to TRBJ2-5; D remains ambiguous. With 5 bases removed from V and 7 bases from J, the gap between germline ends came to 10 bases. Germline assignment: CDR1 KGHDR and CDR2 SFDVKD. The CDR3 runs 12 residues. CDR3 sequence: CATSAAGLTQYF. The CDR3, as DNA: TGTGCCACCAGTGCGGCAGGTTTGACCCAGTACTTC.

This chain connects TRBV4-1 to TRBJ2-7; 10 nucleotides align to TRBD1. The ends lost 4 bases at V and 6 bases at J; junction bases unmatched: 9. The V gene's germline CDR1 is MGHRA and CDR2 YSYEKL. The length of the CDR3 is 15 residues. CDR3 DNA: TGCGCCAGCAGCCCAGGACAGGGGGTGGGTAGCGAGCAGTACTTC. It codes for CASSPGQGVGSEQYF.

The gene calls are TRBV28 and TRBJ1-2; 7 bases agree with TRBD1. Germline CDR1 reads MDHEN; CDR2 reads SYDVKM. The CDR3 spans 15 residues. Unmatched junction bases numbered 12, after V lost 6 bases and J lost 5 bases. CDR3: CASSRDSSDPYGYTF. Written as DNA, the CDR3 is TGTGCCAGCAGCAGGGACAGCTCCGACCCTTATGGCTACACCTTC.

This rearrangement joins TRBV7-2 to TRBJ2-7; unclear D gene. Between the trimmed V and J ends, which lost 3 bases and 4 bases, there was a span of 16 bases. CDR1 is SGHTA and CDR2 is FQGNSA in the germline V gene. This CDR3 is built from 15 residues. The CDR3 region is CASSFFGGKLYEQYF. Written as DNA, the CDR3 is TGTGCCAGCAGCTTTTTTGGCGGCAAGTTATACGAGCAGTACTTC. Looking up the rest from reference TRBV7-2 and TRBJ2-7 gives the full variable domain: GAGVSQSPSNKVTEKGKDVELRCDPISGHTALYWYRQSLGQGLEFLIYFQGNSAPDKSGLPSDRFSAERTGGSVSTLTIQRTQQEDSAVYLCASSFFGGKLYEQYFGPGTRLTVT.

In this sample, this clone turned up once. V and J are TRBV9 and TRBJ2-3; 7 nucleotides match TRBD2. V was pared by 4 bases and J by 4 bases, with 3 bases of the junction left unmatched. The CDR3 loop spans 13 amino acids. Germline V CDR1 and CDR2: SGDLS, YYNGEE. CDR3 protein: CASSKAGPDTQYF. In DNA form, the CDR3 reads TGTGCCAGCAGCAAAGCGGGACCAGATACGCAGTATTTT.

The gene calls are TRBV18 and TRBJ2-2, with D possibly TRBD2 on 6 matching bases. V was cut by 0 bases and J by 6 bases, with 11 bases left in between. The CDR3 is made up of 15 amino acids. CDR1 is KGHSH and CDR2 is LQKENI in the germline V gene. Here the CDR3 reads CASSPPSGGSGELFF. The CDR3 nucleotides read TGTGCCAGCTCACCACCGAGTGGGGGGTCCGGGGAGCTGTTTTTT.

Here the CDR3 DNA reads TGTGCCAGCAGCTTGGGTGGGCATGAAGCTTTCTTT. This codes for CASSLGGHEAFF. The chain combines TRBV11-2 with TRBJ1-1, with D uncertain. The V gene's germline CDR1 is SGHAT and CDR2 FQNNGV. The germline V and J ends were trimmed by 3 bases and 7 bases, with 9 bases remaining between them. This CDR3 has 12 amino acids.

The rearrangement joins TRBV11-2 to TRBJ2-7, with 9 bases aligning to TRBD1. Germline V gene sequence: CDR1 SGHAT, CDR2 FQNNGV. J lost 3 bases, V lost 1 base, and 4 bases had no gene match. This CDR3 is 15 amino acids long. The CDR3 spells CASSLGQGVIYEQYF. The DNA for the CDR3 is TGTGCCAGCAGCTTAGGACAGGGGGTGATCTACGAGCAGTACTTC.

This chain joins TRBV4-3 and TRBJ2-7; weak D call: TRBD2 (6 bases). The V end lost 0 bases, the J end lost 3 bases, and 15 bases lay between the germline ends. The CDR3 runs to 16 residues. CDR1 is LGHNA, CDR2 YSLEER, per germline. This CDR3 reads CASSQDWAGSVYEQYF. CDR3 DNA: TGCGCCAGCAGCCAAGATTGGGCGGGATCAGTCTACGAGCAGTACTTC.

V is TRBV23-1 and J is TRBJ2-1; 14 bases align to TRBD2. TRBV23-1 is recorded as an ORF, its role being uncertain. The CDR3 is 18 residues long. V was clipped by 3 bases and J by 10 bases; unmatched bases: 14. CDR3 nucleotides: TGCGCCAGCAGTCATCCTAAGTCGGGACTAGCGGGAGTTCAGGAGCAGTTCTTC. It is translated as CASSHPKSGLAGVQEQFF.

The rearrangement uses TRBV10-3 and TRBJ2-2; 13 bases align to TRBD2. Germline V gives CDR1 ENHRY, CDR2 SYGVKD. Losses at the gene ends were 5 bases for V and 7 bases for J; bases not matched to a gene: 7. The CDR3 sequence is 16 residues long. The CDR3 reads CAISRTSGSIGGELFF. For the CDR3, the DNA is TGTGCCATCAGTCGGACTAGCGGGAGTATAGGCGGGGAGCTGTTTTTT.

The chain links TRBV19 to TRBJ2-3; D ambiguous. The CDR3 length is 11 residues. With 5 bases removed from V and 4 bases from J, the gap between germline ends came to 4 bases. The V gene's germline CDR1 is LNHDA and CDR2 SQIVND (reference sequence). The CDR3, as DNA: TGTGCCAGTAGTCAGGCAGATACGCAGTATTTT. Translating gives CASSQADTQYF.

The V call is TRBV28, the J call TRBJ2-5, with a possible D match to TRBD2 (7 bases). The CDR3 loop spans 15 amino acids. Per germline, CDR1 MDHEN and CDR2 SYDVKM. V was trimmed by 3 bases and J by 3 bases, leaving 14 bases between them. CDR3 sequence (DNA): TGTGCCAGCAGTTTTTTGGGGGGGCGCGAAGAGACCCAGTACTTC. Its protein product is CASSFLGGREETQYF.

This chain links TRBV7-2 with TRBJ2-2; tentatively, D is TRBD2 (6 bases). Germline loops: CDR1 SGHTA, CDR2 FQGNSA. V was shortened by 2 bases and J by 6 bases, with 10 bases between the two germline ends. CDR3 length equals 14 residues. DNA of the CDR3: TGTGCCAGCAGCTTACTCTGGGGGGCCGGGGAGCTGTTTTTT. It is translated as CASSLLWGAGELFF.

The V gene is TRBV5-1, the J gene TRBJ2-2; D is unresolved. Trimming shortened V by 0 bases and J by 5 bases, and 11 bases separated the two germline ends. Germline assignment: CDR1 SGHRS and CDR2 YFSETQ. CDR3 length: 15 residues. The CDR3 loop reads CASSLAASATGELFF. CDR3 DNA: TGCGCCAGCAGCTTGGCCGCATCTGCGACCGGGGAGCTGTTTTTT. The whole variable domain, remainder taken from reference TRBV5-1 and TRBJ2-2, is KAGVTQTPRYLIKTRGQQVTLSCSPISGHRSVSWYQQTPGQGLQFLFEYFSETQRNKGNFPGRFSGRQFSNSRSEMNVSTLELGDSALYLCASSLAASATGELFFGEGSRLTVL.

The V call is TRBV18, the J call TRBJ2-7; 7 bases agree with TRBD1. The CDR3 sequence is 14 residues long. J gave up 0 bases and V 4 bases, and 3 bases lay outside the gene matches. The germline CDR1 and CDR2 sequences are KGHSH and LQKENI. DNA for the CDR3: TGTGCCAGCTCACACGGGACAGTCTCCTACGAGCAGTACTTC. This gives the protein CASSHGTVSYEQYF.

In this sample, this clone turned up once. J is TRBJ2-1 and V is TRBV9; D call uncertain. The CDR3 has 15 amino acids. The germline V gene has CDR1 SGDLS and CDR2 YYNGEE. V dropped 4 bases and J dropped 0 bases, with 11 bases sitting between them. CDR3 in amino acids: CASSPPESSYNEQFF. The CDR3 DNA sequence: TGTGCCAGCAGCCCCCCGGAGAGCTCCTACAATGAGCAGTTCTTC.

This clone was detected only a few times. The V gene is TRBV7-9, the J gene TRBJ2-7, with 11 bases lining up with TRBD2. Per the germline V gene, CDR1 is SEHNR and CDR2 is FQNEAQ (reference sequence). With 8 bases clipped from V and 0 bases from J, the junction kept 18 bases outside the gene matches. The CDR3 contains 19 residues. The CDR3, as DNA: TGTGCCAGCGGCCCCCCCCTAGCGGGAGGACCCCGGAGCTCCTACGAGCAGTACTTC. Translation gives CASGPPLAGGPRSSYEQYF.